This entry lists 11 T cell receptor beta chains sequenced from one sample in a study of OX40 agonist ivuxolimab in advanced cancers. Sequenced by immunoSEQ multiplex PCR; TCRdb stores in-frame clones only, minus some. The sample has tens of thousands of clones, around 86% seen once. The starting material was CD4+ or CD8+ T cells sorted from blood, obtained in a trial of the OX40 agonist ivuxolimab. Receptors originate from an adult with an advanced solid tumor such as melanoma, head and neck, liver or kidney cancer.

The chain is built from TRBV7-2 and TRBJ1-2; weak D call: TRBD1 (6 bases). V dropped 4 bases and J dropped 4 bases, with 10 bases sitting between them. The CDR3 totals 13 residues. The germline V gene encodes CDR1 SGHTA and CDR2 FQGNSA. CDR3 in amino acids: CASSSTGPYGYTF. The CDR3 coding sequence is TGTGCCAGCAGCTCCACAGGGCCCTATGGCTACACCTTC.

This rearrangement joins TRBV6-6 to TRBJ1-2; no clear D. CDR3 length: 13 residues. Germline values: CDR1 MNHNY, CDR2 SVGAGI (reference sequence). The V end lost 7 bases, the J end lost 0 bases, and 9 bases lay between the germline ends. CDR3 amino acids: CASTSFANYGYTF. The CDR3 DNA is TGTGCCAGCACCAGCTTTGCTAACTATGGCTACACCTTC.

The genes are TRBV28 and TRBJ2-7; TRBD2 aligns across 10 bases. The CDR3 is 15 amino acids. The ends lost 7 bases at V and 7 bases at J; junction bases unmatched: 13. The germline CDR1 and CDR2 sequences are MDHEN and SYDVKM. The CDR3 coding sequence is TGTGCCAGCACCATCCAGGCTAGCGGGAGTTTTGAGCAGTACTTC. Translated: CASTIQASGSFEQYF.

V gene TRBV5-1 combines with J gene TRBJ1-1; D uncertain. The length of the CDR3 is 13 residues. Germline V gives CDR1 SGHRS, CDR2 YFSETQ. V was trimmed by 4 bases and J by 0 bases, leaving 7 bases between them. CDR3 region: CASSGNMNTEAFF. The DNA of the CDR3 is TGCGCCAGCAGCGGAAATATGAACACTGAAGCTTTCTTT.

The CDR3 region is CASSTGPKETQYF. CDR3 nucleotides: TGCGCCAGCAGCACGGGGCCTAAAGAGACCCAGTACTTC. The chain employs TRBV5-1 and TRBJ2-5, with D possibly being TRBD1 or TRBD2 (5 bases each). V was pared by 4 bases and J by 3 bases, with 10 bases between. The CDR3 loop spans 13 amino acids. Germline-derived CDR1 and CDR2 are SGHRS and YFSETQ.

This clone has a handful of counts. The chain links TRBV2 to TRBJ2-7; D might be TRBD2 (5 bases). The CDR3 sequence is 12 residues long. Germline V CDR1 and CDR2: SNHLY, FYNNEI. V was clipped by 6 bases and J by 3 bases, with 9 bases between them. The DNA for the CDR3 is TGTGCCAGCAGCCTAGCTGACTACGAGCAGTACGTC. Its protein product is CASSLADYEQYV.

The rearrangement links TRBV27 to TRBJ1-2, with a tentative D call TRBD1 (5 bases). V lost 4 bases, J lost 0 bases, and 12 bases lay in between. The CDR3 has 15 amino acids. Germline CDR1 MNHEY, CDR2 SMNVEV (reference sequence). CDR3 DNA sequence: TGTGCCAGCAGTTCGCCCCTGACAGCTAACTATGGCTACACCTTC. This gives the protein CASSSPLTANYGYTF.

The CDR3 here is CASNFIARGQPQHF. CDR3 sequence (DNA): TGTGCCAGCAACTTCATAGCCAGAGGTCAGCCCCAGCATTTT. The V and J genes are TRBV28 and TRBJ1-5; no clear D. CDR1 is MDHEN and CDR2 is SYDVKM in the germline V gene. Trimming left V 7 bases short and J 6 bases short, with 16 bases between. The CDR3 is 14 residues long. The full variable domain, its missing parts supplied by reference TRBV28 and TRBJ1-5, is DVKVTQSSRYLVKRTGEKVFLECVQDMDHENMFWYRQDPGLGLRLIYFSYDVKMKEKGDIPEGYSVSREKKERFSLILESASTNQTSMYLCASNFIARGQPQHFGDGTRLSIL.

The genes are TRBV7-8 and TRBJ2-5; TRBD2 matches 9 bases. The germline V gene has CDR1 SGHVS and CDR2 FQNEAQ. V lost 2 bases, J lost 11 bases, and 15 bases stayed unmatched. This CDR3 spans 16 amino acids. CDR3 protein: CASSLQLAGRPREQYF. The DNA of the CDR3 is TGTGCCAGCAGCTTACAACTAGCGGGCAGACCGCGGGAGCAGTACTTC. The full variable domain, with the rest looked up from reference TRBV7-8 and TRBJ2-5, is GAGVSQSPRYKVAKRGQDVALRCDPISGHVSLFWYQQALGQGPEFLTYFQNEAQLDKSGLPSDRFFAERPEGSVSTLKIQRTQQEDSAVYLCASSLQLAGRPREQYFGPGTRLLVL.

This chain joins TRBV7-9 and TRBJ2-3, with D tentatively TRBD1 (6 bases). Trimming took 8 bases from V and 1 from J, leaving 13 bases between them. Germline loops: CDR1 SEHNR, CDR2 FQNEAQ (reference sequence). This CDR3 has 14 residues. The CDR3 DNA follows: TGTGCCAGCGGAAGGGCAGGGGGCACAGATACGCAGTATTTT. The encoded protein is CASGRAGGTDTQYF.

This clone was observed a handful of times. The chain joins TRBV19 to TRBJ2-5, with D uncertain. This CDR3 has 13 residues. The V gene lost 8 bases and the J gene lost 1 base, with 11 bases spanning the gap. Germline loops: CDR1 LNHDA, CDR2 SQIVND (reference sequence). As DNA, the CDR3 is TGTGCCAGTGCCCGACTTAGCCAAGAGACCCAGTACTTC. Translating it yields CASARLSQETQYF.